The next 5 T cell receptor beta chains were all read from a single sample in a study of PD-L1 blockade in urothelial cancer. The repertoire was sequenced with immunoSEQ multiplex PCR; TCRdb's copy has only in-frame clones and lacks some. This sample has tens of thousands of clones, with around 86% found just once. Time point reported: pretreatment peripheral blood. The sample here was PBMCs, taken around atezolizumab (anti-PD-L1) treatment. These receptors were obtained from a man aged 55-75 years with urothelial cancer.

This clone was detected only once. The genes are TRBV27 and TRBJ2-1, with 7 bases that match TRBD1. Germline values: CDR1 MNHEY, CDR2 SMNVEV (reference sequence). The length of the CDR3 is 14 residues. V was pared by 4 bases and J by 9 bases, with 9 bases of the junction left unmatched. CDR3 in amino acids: CASSCRQGVCEQFF. The CDR3, as DNA: TGTGCCAGCAGTTGTCGACAGGGAGTATGTGAGCAGTTCTTC.

The CDR3 DNA follows: TGTGCCAGTAGTATAGGGACTAGCGGGGTGGGGACAGATACGCAGTATTTT. Translated, it gives CASSIGTSGVGTDTQYF. V usage is TRBV19 and J usage is TRBJ2-3; 12 bases are shared with TRBD2. The CDR3 is made up of 17 amino acids. J gave up 3 bases and V 1 base, and 5 bases lay outside the gene matches. The V gene's germline CDR1 is LNHDA and CDR2 SQIVND (reference sequence).

This chain links TRBV30 with TRBJ1-5; D perhaps matches TRBD1 (6 bases). V was pared by 3 bases and J by 6 bases, with 18 bases between. The CDR3 consists of 15 residues. Germline V gene sequence: CDR1 GTSNPN, CDR2 SVGIG (reference sequence). The CDR3 nucleotides are TGTGCCTGGAGCCCCGGGGGGGCTGGTTTTCAGCCCCAGCATTTT. This gives the protein CAWSPGGAGFQPQHF. Combining the CDR3 with reference TRBV30 and TRBJ1-5 gives the whole variable domain SQTIHQWPATLVQPVGSPLSLECTVEGTSNPNLYWYRQAAGRGLQLLFYSVGIGQISSEVPQNLSASRPQDRQFILSSKKLLLSDSGFYLCAWSPGGAGFQPQHFGDGTRLSIL.

The chain recombines TRBV28 with TRBJ1-5; D remains ambiguous. The CDR3 runs 15 residues. V dropped 5 bases and J dropped 2 bases, with 13 bases sitting between them. Germline CDR1 reads MDHEN; CDR2 reads SYDVKM. CDR3 bases: TGTGCCAGCAGTCCCCCGCGGAGGGGCAATCAGCCCCAGCATTTT. Its protein product is CASSPPRRGNQPQHF.

The chain links TRBV7-2 to TRBJ1-2; D is unresolved. Trimming shortened V by 1 base and J by 4 bases, and 13 bases separated the two germline ends. Germline assignment: CDR1 SGHTA and CDR2 FQGNSA. This CDR3 is built from 15 residues. The chain's CDR3 is CASSLVGPGGYGYTF. In DNA, the CDR3 is TGTGCCAGCAGCTTAGTTGGTCCGGGTGGCTATGGCTACACCTTC.